One T cell receptor beta chain is described in this entry. Other DNA sequences from this sample encode an identical CDR3 as well. This sample was included in a study of shared clonotypes between healthy human individuals. Study information: With ages of 18 to 49, the donors were a couple of women and three men.

The CDR3 is 16 amino acids. Germline V gene sequence: CDR1 SGHTA, CDR2 FQGNSA. Trimming stripped 1 base from V and 2 bases from J, with 12 bases between. Clones were read by immunoSEQ multiplex PCR, and TCRdb kept only the in-frame ones, dropping some. The profile covers approximately 720,000 clones, with 55% to 75% appearing a single time and 1.8% taken by the ten largest. This clonotype was obtained from a woman aged 25 to 45 in good health. Material: memory CD4+ T cells sorted from blood. Subset given: CD45RA-negative fraction. V usage is TRBV7-2 and J usage is TRBJ2-1, with D possibly TRBD2 on 7 matching bases. CDR3 sequence: CASSLVGGGPYNEQFF. DNA of the CDR3: TGTGCCAGCAGCTTAGTAGGGGGAGGGCCCTACAATGAGCAGTTCTTC.